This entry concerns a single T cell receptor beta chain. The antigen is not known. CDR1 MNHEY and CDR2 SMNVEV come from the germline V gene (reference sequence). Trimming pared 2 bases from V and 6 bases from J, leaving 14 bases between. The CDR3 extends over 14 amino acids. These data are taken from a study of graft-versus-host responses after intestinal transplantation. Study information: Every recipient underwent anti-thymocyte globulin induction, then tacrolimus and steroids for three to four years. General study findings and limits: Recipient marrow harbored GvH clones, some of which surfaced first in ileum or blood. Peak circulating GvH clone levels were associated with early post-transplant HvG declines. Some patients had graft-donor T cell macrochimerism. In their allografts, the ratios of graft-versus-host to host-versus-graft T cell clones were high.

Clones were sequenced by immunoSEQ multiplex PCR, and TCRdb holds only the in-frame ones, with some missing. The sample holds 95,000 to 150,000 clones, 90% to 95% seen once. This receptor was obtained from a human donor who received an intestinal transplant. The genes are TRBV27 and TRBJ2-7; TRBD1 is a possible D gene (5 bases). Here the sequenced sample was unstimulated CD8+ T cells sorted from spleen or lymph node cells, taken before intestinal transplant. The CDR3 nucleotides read TGTGCCAGCAGTTTACAGGGCTGGAGTGCCGAGCAGTACTTC. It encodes CASSLQGWSAEQYF.